This TCR beta chain was identified in a study of blood T cell repertoires in COVID-19. The repertoire was sequenced with immunoSEQ multiplex PCR; TCRdb's copy has only in-frame clones and lacks some. The table shows roughly 100,000 clones, with about two thirds occurring only once. This CDR3 has 15 amino acids. Looked up from germline, CDR1 is SGHKS and CDR2 is YYEKEE (reference sequence). V lost 1 base and J 6 bases, leaving 13 bases between the germline ends. This TCR came from a human donor with acute or convalescent COVID-19. The donor label of this sample is uncertain. This chain links TRBV5-5 with TRBJ2-2; tentative D call: TRBD1 (6 bases). Sample: peripheral blood. The CDR3 DNA follows: TGTGCCAGCAGCTTGACTCAGGGGTTGGCCGGGGAGCTGTTTTTT. It codes for CASSLTQGLAGELFF.